This TCR beta chain was sequenced during a study of shared T cell receptors in the human thymus. This table comes from immunoSEQ multiplex PCR, and its TCRdb copy is limited to in-frame clones, with some not included. Altogether hundreds of thousands of clones are present, around 87% being singletons, with the ten largest covering 0.009% to 0.0095%. This clone was picked up one time. The CDR3 is made up of 15 amino acids. Trimming took 0 bases from V and 6 from J, leaving 14 bases between them. Germline V gives CDR1 MGHRA, CDR2 YSYEKL. This same sample was also taken into another study, of human thymus T cells. That source reports: Having corrective surgery for congenital heart defects, healthy Finnish infants were the ones who donated. The thymus tissue came from resections taken during corrective heart surgery. There appeared to be biased usage of V and J genes in thymic and blood repertoires. Related reports documented highly overlapping thymic repertoires among unrelated individuals.

Specimen: thymocytes. V gene TRBV4-1 combines with J gene TRBJ1-2; TRBD1 is a possible D gene (6 bases). This clonotype was sampled from a boy under two years old with a congenital heart defect. The CDR3 DNA reads as TGCGCCAGCAGCCAAGACTCCAGGGGCCGGGATGGCTACACCTTC. It yields the protein CASSQDSRGRDGYTF.